The clone carrying this T cell receptor (beta chain) was seen only a few times. Its target is not known. TCRdb re-called the RT-PCR reads through MiXCR, storing one row per CDR3 protein. Seen here are about 520,000 distinct CDR3 sequences, approximately 9.9% observed once, and the top ten hold approximately 12%. This specimen comes from a study of response to subunit inactivated influenza vaccine. General observations from the study: Authors suggested seasonal influenza vaccinations each recruit few new T cells.

Looked up from germline, CDR1 is SGHRS and CDR2 is YFSETQ. After removal of 5 bases from V and 7 bases from J, the junction contained 9 bases not matched to a gene. The length of the CDR3 is 15 residues. The clonotype originates from a man aged 45-60 years who received an inactivated influenza vaccine. The chain has TRBV5-1 and TRBJ2-1; 10 bases fit TRBD2. The sample was PBMCs from blood, taken about 6 weeks after vaccination. The DNA for the CDR3 is TGCGCCAGCAGGGACCTAGCGGGAGTCGGTAATGAGCAGTTCTTC. Amino acids: CASRDLAGVGNEQFF.